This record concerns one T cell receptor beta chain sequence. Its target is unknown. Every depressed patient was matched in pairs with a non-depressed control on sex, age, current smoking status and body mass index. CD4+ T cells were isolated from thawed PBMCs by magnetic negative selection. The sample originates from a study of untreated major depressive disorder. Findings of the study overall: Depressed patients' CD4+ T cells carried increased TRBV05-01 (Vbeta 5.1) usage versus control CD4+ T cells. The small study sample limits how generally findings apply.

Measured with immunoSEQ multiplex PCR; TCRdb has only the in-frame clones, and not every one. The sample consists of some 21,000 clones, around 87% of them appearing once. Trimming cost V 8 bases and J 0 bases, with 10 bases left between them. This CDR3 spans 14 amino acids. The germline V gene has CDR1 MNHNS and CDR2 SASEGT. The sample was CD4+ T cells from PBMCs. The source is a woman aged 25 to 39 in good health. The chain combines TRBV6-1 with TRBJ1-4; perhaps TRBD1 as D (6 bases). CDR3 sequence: CASENRATNEKLFF. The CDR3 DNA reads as TGTGCCAGCGAAAACAGGGCAACTAATGAAAAACTGTTTTTT.